This T cell receptor beta chain derives from a study of shared clonotypes between healthy human individuals. The CDR3 extends over 14 amino acids. The trim removed 2 bases at V and 3 bases at J, leaving 0 bases unmatched. Germline assignment: CDR1 SEHNR and CDR2 FQNEAQ (reference sequence). This clone was counted once. Positively selected for CCR7, the CD45RO-negative cells used as naive CD8 cells excluded terminally differentiated effector memory CD45RA+ cells. TCRdb keeps only in-frame clones here, not all; method: immunoSEQ multiplex PCR. The data show roughly 890,000 clones, with nearly 95% seen just once and 20% to 30% held by the top ten.

Sequenced sample: naive CD8+ T cells sorted from blood. This chain joins TRBV7-9 and TRBJ2-5, with TRBD2 identical over 10 bases. This receptor was taken from a man between 25 and 39 years old in good health. The CDR3 DNA sequence: TGTGCCAGCAGCTTAACTAGCGGGAAAGAGACCCAGTACTTC. Residues: CASSLTSGKETQYF.